Below are 14 T cell receptor beta chains sequenced from a single sample in a study of blood T cell repertoires in COVID-19 (dated by TCRdb to the early 2020s). Libraries were built with the immunoSEQ multiplex PCR assay. Drawn from immuneACCESS, this table holds only the in-frame rearrangements with V and J called that TCRdb kept. Clones are partly lost; checked studies trace under half to an unresolved V gene and leave the rest unexplained. This sample holds 120,000 to 150,000 clones; approximately 80% were observed only once. Clones ranked in the top ten supply more than 3% of the sample. The sequenced sample consisted of PBMCs or T cells enriched from blood (not recorded which). These receptors were collected from a man in his forties or fifties in a cohort exposed to, infected with or recovered from COVID-19 (not recorded which).

The chain uses TRBV7-8 and TRBJ1-2, with 7 bases fitting TRBD1. Germline V gene lookup returns CDR1 SGHVS and CDR2 FQNEAQ. The CDR3 has 16 residues. J gave up 3 bases and V 3 bases, and 10 bases lay outside the gene matches. CDR3 nucleotide sequence: TGTGCCAGCAGCTTTTCAGGGGGAGCCCAGGACTATGGCTACACCTTC. Its translation is CASSFSGGAQDYGYTF.

The genes are TRBV15 and TRBJ1-1, with TRBD1 matching 10 bases. The CDR3 is 19 amino acids. J gave up 0 bases and V 3 bases, and 13 bases lay outside the gene matches. Per germline, CDR1 LNHNV and CDR2 YYDKDF (reference sequence). CDR3: CATSSDRTGGKVMNTEAFF. Here the CDR3 DNA reads TGTGCCACCAGCAGCGACCGGACAGGGGGTAAGGTCATGAACACTGAAGCTTTCTTT.

V is TRBV20-1 and J is TRBJ1-1; D uncertain. The CDR3 has 11 amino acids. V lost 4 bases and J lost 1, with 4 bases in between. Per germline, CDR1 DFQATT and CDR2 SNEGSKA (reference sequence). In DNA form, the CDR3 reads TGCAGTGCTACAGGGAACACTGAAGCTTTCTTT. Translation gives CSATGNTEAFF.

The chain is built from TRBV11-1 and TRBJ1-1; D gene uncertain. CDR3 length equals 13 residues. The germline V gene has CDR1 SGHAT and CDR2 FQDESV (reference sequence). Trimming left V 5 bases short and J 4 bases short, with 11 bases between. The CDR3 nucleotides are TGTGCCAGCAGCCCTGGGCCGTCCACTGAAGCTTTCTTT. This encodes CASSPGPSTEAFF.

The gene calls are TRBV5-6 and TRBJ1-3, with 9 bases that match TRBD1. The V and J ends lost 1 base and 4 bases, in that order; junction bases with no gene match: 6. This CDR3 region has 16 residues. Germline V gives CDR1 SGHDT, CDR2 YYEEEE. CDR3 region: CASSLTGQGKGNTIYF. For the CDR3, the DNA is TGTGCCAGCAGCTTGACGGGACAGGGTAAAGGAAACACCATATATTTT.

CDR3 coding DNA: TGTGCCAGCAGCGGCCTCGACTACACGCCTAGAAATGAAAAACTGTTTTTT. Translation gives CASSGLDYTPRNEKLFF. The chain recombines TRBV28 with TRBJ1-4; no firm D call. V lost 6 bases and J lost 5, with 22 bases in between. The CDR3 extends over 17 amino acids. The germline CDR1 and CDR2 sequences are MDHEN and SYDVKM.

The rearrangement joins TRBV14 to TRBJ2-7; D possibly corresponds to TRBD1 (7 bases). Germline V gene data show CDR1 as SGHDN and CDR2 as FVKESK. V was cut by 1 base and J by 6 bases, with 16 bases left in between. The CDR3 extends over 15 amino acids. This CDR3 is CASSQAGRGVTEQYF. The DNA of the CDR3 is TGTGCCAGCAGCCAAGCGGGCAGGGGGGTTACCGAGCAGTACTTC.

The chain uses TRBV19 and TRBJ1-5; a weak D match, TRBD1 (5 bases). Germline CDR1 reads LNHDA; CDR2 reads SQIVND (reference sequence). V shed 5 bases and J shed 1 base, with 18 bases lying between them. CDR3 size: 17 residues. In DNA, the CDR3 is TGTGCCAGTAGTTCCCGGACACTGCTCCACAGCAATCAGCCCCAGCATTTT. Protein: CASSSRTLLHSNQPQHF.

This clone was observed a handful of times. The CDR3 sequence: CASSTPRGQGRETQYF. CDR3 bases: TGTGCCAGTAGCACCCCCCGAGGTCAGGGGAGAGAGACCCAGTACTTC. J is TRBJ2-5 and V is TRBV19; D might be TRBD1 (6 bases). V lost 6 bases and J lost 4, with 21 bases in between. Germline CDR1 reads LNHDA; CDR2 reads SQIVND (reference sequence). The CDR3 totals 16 residues.

The rearrangement uses TRBV7-3 and TRBJ2-5, with 11 bases matching TRBD1. V was pared by 5 bases and J by 4 bases, with 6 bases of the junction left unmatched. Germline values: CDR1 SGHTA, CDR2 FQGTGA. The CDR3 is 15 amino acids. DNA for the CDR3: TGTGCCAGCAGCCCGGACAGGGGGCCAGGAGAGACCCAGTACTTC. Protein sequence: CASSPDRGPGETQYF.

The chain has TRBV5-6 and TRBJ2-3; D call uncertain. This CDR3 region has 13 residues. Trimming pared 5 bases from V and 0 bases from J, leaving 7 bases between. CDR1 and CDR2 (germline): SGHDT, YYEEEE. In DNA form, the CDR3 reads TGTGCCAGCAGAAAATCTAGCACAGATACGCAGTATTTT. It translates to CASRKSSTDTQYF.

The rearrangement links TRBV19 to TRBJ1-5; D call uncertain. V dropped 5 bases and J dropped 0 bases, with 5 bases sitting between them. The CDR3 consists of 13 residues. Per germline, CDR1 LNHDA and CDR2 SQIVND (reference sequence). The CDR3: CASSPYSNQPQHF. The CDR3 nucleotides read TGTGCCAGTAGTCCCTATAGCAATCAGCCCCAGCATTTT.

The V and J genes are TRBV5-1 and TRBJ2-3; D is possibly TRBD2 (5 bases). The length of the CDR3 is 15 residues. Trimming shortened V by 0 bases and J by 6 bases, and 14 bases separated the two germline ends. In germline, CDR1 is SGHRS, CDR2 YFSETQ. CDR3 in amino acids: CASSLEGRGIDTQYF. The CDR3 DNA is TGCGCCAGCAGCTTGGAAGGACGGGGAATTGATACGCAGTATTTT. The full variable domain, rest sourced from reference TRBV5-1 and TRBJ2-3, is KAGVTQTPRYLIKTRGQQVTLSCSPISGHRSVSWYQQTPGQGLQFLFEYFSETQRNKGNFPGRFSGRQFSNSRSEMNVSTLELGDSALYLCASSLEGRGIDTQYFGPGTRLTVL.

This rearrangement joins TRBV12-3 or TRBV12-4 to TRBJ1-5; D gene uncertain. V was clipped by 7 bases and J by 6 bases, with 13 bases between them. This CDR3 comprises 13 residues. The CDR3 sequence is CASNTARIQPQHF. The DNA of the CDR3 is TGTGCCAGCAACACCGCCAGAATTCAGCCCCAGCATTTT.